The present T cell receptor beta chain was sequenced within a study of cytomegalovirus exposure and HLA in healthy donors. With regard to this clone: Antigen unknown.

The V gene end was trimmed by 4 bases and the J gene end by 5 bases; junction bases not matched to a gene: 8. The CDR3 length is 16 residues. In germline, CDR1 is LNHNV, CDR2 YYDKDF (reference sequence). The PCR made use of 60 Vbeta and 13 Jbeta primers. Measured with immunoSEQ multiplex PCR; TCRdb has only the in-frame clones, and not every one. The data show 55,000 to 70,000 clones, with less than 80% seen just once and roughly 3% held by the top ten. The study's findings and limits: For most TCR beta V segments, an earlier analysis put the productive rate at about 90% or about 30% of the time.

This receptor was identified in a woman between 50 and 59 years old in good health and CMV-seronegative. The rearrangement uses TRBV15 and TRBJ2-2; TRBD1 matches 9 bases. The sequenced sample consisted of PBMCs. The CDR3 loop is CATSNPGTGWTGELFF. CDR3 nucleotides: TGTGCCACCAGCAACCCGGGGACAGGGTGGACCGGGGAGCTGTTTTTT.